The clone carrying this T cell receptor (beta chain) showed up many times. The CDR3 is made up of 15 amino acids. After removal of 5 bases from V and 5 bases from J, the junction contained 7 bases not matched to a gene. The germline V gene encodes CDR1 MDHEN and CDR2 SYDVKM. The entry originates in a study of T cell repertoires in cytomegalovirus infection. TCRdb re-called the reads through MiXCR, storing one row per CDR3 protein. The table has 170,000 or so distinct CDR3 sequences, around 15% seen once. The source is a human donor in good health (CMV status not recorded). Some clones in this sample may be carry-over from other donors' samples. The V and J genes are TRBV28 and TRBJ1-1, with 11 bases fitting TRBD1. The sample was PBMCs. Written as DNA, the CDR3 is TGTGCCAGCAGTCCGCGGACAGGGGGCAAGACTGAAGCTTTCTTT. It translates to CASSPRTGGKTEAFF.